The source of this T cell receptor beta chain is a study of T cell responses to AZD1222 COVID-19 vaccine. Study-wide results and caveats: Only a handful of individuals given AZD1222 were seropositive at baseline. Two AZD1222 administrations were followed by greater Spike-specific TCR breadth and depth.

The trim removed 3 bases at V and 3 bases at J, leaving 10 bases unmatched. CDR3 length equals 18 residues. Germline V gives CDR1 SGDLS, CDR2 YYNGEE. Method: immunoSEQ multiplex PCR; TCRdb's copy keeps in-frame clones and lacks some. In the table there are nearly 110,000 clones, around 91% of which are singletons. On this clone itself: The antigen is not known.

The source is an adult who received the AZD1222 COVID-19 vaccine. This sample comprised peripheral blood, obtained 28 days after the second AZD1222 dose. V usage is TRBV9 and J usage is TRBJ2-7; 15 positions agree with TRBD2. CDR3 loop: CASSGFGTSGGTHYEQYF. The CDR3 bases are TGTGCCAGCAGCGGATTCGGGACTAGCGGGGGGACTCACTACGAGCAGTACTTC.